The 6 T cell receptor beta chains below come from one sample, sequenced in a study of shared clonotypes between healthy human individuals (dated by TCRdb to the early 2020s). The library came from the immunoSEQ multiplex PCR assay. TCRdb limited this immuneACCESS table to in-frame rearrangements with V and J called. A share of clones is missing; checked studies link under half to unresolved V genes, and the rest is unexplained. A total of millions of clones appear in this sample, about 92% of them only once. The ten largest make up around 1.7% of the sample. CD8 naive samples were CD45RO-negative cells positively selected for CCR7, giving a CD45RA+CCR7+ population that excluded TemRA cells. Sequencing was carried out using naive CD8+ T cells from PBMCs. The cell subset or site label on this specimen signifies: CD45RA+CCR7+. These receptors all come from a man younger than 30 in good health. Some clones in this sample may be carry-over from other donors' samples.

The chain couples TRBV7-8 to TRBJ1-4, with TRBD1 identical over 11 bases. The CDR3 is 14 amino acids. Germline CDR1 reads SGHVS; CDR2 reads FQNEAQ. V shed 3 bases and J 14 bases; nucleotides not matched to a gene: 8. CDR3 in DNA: TGTGCCAGCAGCTTCGGGACAGGGGGGAAAAGGCTGTTTTTT. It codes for CASSFGTGGKRLFF.

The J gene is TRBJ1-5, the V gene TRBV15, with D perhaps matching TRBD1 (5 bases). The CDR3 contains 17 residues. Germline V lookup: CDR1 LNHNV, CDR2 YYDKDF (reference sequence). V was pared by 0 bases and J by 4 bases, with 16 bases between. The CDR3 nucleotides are TGTGCCACCAGCAGAGATTTGACAGCCGACTATAATCAGCCCCAGCATTTT. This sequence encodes CATSRDLTADYNQPQHF. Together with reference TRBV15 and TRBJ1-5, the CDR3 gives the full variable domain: DAMVIQNPRYQVTQFGKPVTLSCSQTLNHNVMYWYQQKSSQAPKLLFHYYDKDFNNEADTPDNFQSRRPNTSFCFLDIRSPGLGDTAMYLCATSRDLTADYNQPQHFGDGTRLSIL.

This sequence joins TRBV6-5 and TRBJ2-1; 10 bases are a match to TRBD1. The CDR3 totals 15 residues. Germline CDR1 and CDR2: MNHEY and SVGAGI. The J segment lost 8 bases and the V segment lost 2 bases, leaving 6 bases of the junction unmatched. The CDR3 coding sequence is TGTGCCAGCAGTTACGGGGGGACAGGGGCCGATGAGCAGTTCTTC. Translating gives CASSYGGTGADEQFF.

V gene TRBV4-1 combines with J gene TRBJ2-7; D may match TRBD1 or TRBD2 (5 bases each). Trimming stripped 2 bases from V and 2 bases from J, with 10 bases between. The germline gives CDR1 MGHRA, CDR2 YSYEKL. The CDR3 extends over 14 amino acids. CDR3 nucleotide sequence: TGCGCCAGCAGCCAATCTCCGGGACCCTACGAGCAGTACTTC. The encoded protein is CASSQSPGPYEQYF.

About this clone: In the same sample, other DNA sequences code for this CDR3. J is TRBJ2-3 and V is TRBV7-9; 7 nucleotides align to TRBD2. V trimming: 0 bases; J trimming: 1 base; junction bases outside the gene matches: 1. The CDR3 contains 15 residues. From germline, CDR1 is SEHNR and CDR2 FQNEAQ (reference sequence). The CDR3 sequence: CASSLAAGGTDTQYF. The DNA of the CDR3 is TGTGCCAGCAGCTTAGCCGCGGGGGGCACAGATACGCAGTATTTT.

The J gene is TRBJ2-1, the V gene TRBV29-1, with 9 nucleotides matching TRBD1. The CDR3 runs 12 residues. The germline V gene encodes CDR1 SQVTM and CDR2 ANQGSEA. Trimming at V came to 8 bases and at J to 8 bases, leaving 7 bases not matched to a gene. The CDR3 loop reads CSSQGARYEQFF. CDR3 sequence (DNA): TGCAGCTCACAGGGGGCGAGATATGAGCAGTTCTTC.